This T cell receptor beta chain was identified during a study of blood T cell repertoires in COVID-19. About the research overall: Samples taken during acute and convalescent COVID-19 were collected in the United States, Italy and Spain. T cells, B-cell-depleted T cells, or PBMCs provided the cDNA or gDNA that served as material.

Original methodology: Amplification from reference gene primers served as the basis for estimated nucleated cell counts. The assay was immunoSEQ multiplex PCR, and TCRdb's table has in-frame clones only and misses some. That table supplies the V and J calls and clone size; D and trimming were determined from the DNA. The sample contains about 210,000 clones, around 83% of which appear only once. This clone was detected many times. V shed 5 bases and J shed 2 bases, with 8 bases lying between them. The CDR3 is 13 amino acids. The receptor was derived from a man between 50 and 59 years old with active or convalescent COVID-19. The V gene is TRBV12-3 or TRBV12-4, the J gene TRBJ2-3, with D unclear. The sequenced material came from peripheral blood. This CDR3 reads CASSKDFTDTQYF. The CDR3 region has the DNA TGTGCCAGCAGTAAAGACTTCACAGATACGCAGTATTTT.